Shown below are 31 T cell receptor beta chains from a single sample sequenced in a study of T cells in Graves' hyperthyroidism and ophthalmopathy. The investigators amplified TCR beta CDR3 regions from RNA transcripts. With the HTBI primer set, the TCR CDR3 went through a first round of RT-PCR. TCRdb independently ran MiXCR on the multiplex PCR reads; one entry per CDR3 protein. The sample gives roughly 660,000 distinct CDR3 sequences, 15% to 20% of which show up once; around a sixth is in the top ten. Sequencing was carried out using blood. The receptors stem from a man aged 50-59 years with Graves' hyperthyroidism.

This clonotype came up a few times. The CDR3 DNA follows: TGTGCCAGCAGGATAGTGGTTTCCAATGAGCAGTTCTTC. It codes for CASRIVVSNEQFF. J is TRBJ2-1 and V is TRBV7-9; D gene ambiguous. The CDR3 sequence is 13 residues long. The V and J ends lost 6 bases and 6 bases respectively, with 12 bases between them. In germline, CDR1 is SEHNR, CDR2 FQNEAQ (reference sequence).

As DNA, the CDR3 is TGTGCCAGCAGCCTGTGGACAGGGGAAGGAAACACCATATATTTT. Translated, it gives CASSLWTGEGNTIYF. The V call is TRBV6-1, the J call TRBJ1-3; 9 nucleotides match TRBD1. V gave up 6 bases and J gave up 4 bases; unmatched junction bases: 7. The CDR3 has 15 residues. In germline, CDR1 is MNHNS, CDR2 SASEGT.

This clonotype was picked up a small number of times. As DNA, the CDR3 is TGTGCCAGCAGCTTAGAAGGGACTAGCGCGTACAATGAGCAGTTCTTC. As protein: CASSLEGTSAYNEQFF. The J gene is TRBJ2-1, the V gene TRBV7-2, with TRBD2 matching 10 bases. V was clipped by 1 base and J by 4 bases; unmatched bases: 4. The CDR3 has 16 amino acids. The germline gives CDR1 SGHTA, CDR2 FQGNSA.

This clonotype was observed a handful of times. The CDR3 region is CSARSSGRPEQYF. In DNA, the CDR3 is TGCAGTGCTAGAAGTAGCGGGAGACCCGAGCAGTACTTC. The chain carries TRBV20-1 and TRBJ2-7; 9 nucleotides line up with TRBD2. The CDR3 contains 13 residues. V lost 2 bases, J lost 6 bases, and 5 bases stayed unmatched. Germline loops: CDR1 DFQATT, CDR2 SNEGSKA (reference sequence).

A few counts support this clonotype. This chain connects TRBV24-1 to TRBJ2-7; 12 nucleotides align to TRBD1. The CDR3 is made up of 15 amino acids. The V gene end was trimmed by 2 bases and the J gene end by 8 bases; junction bases not matched to a gene: 6. In germline, CDR1 is KGHDR, CDR2 SFDVKD. This CDR3 is CATSDSGTGGFKQYF. In DNA, the CDR3 is TGTGCCACCAGTGATTCCGGGACAGGGGGCTTCAAGCAGTACTTC.

This clonotype was seen at least ten times. The chain has TRBV6-1 and TRBJ1-5, with a weak D call TRBD1 (5 bases). CDR1 is MNHNS and CDR2 is SASEGT in the germline V gene. The CDR3 covers 14 residues. The V end was cut by 7 bases, the J end by 0 bases, with 10 bases between. The CDR3 spells CASNRRHSNQPQHF. The CDR3, as DNA: TGTGCCAGCAACAGGCGACATAGCAATCAGCCCCAGCATTTT.

This clonotype was detected many times. The rearrangement links TRBV28 to TRBJ1-2; D not resolved. The CDR3 sequence is 16 residues long. Germline V CDR1 and CDR2: MDHEN, SYDVKM. The ends were cut back, 4 bases at V and 0 bases at J, with 15 bases in the middle. The CDR3 DNA is TGTGCCAGCAGTTCCCACTCGACCGAATCTAACTATGGCTACACCTTC. Protein sequence: CASSSHSTESNYGYTF.

With regard to this clonotype: One end of the junction is discordant with germline, which a read error may explain. This chain links TRBV30 with TRBJ2-1; 7 positions agree with TRBD2. Germline V CDR1 and CDR2: GTSNPN, SVGIG (reference sequence). CDR3 length: 12 amino acids. In DNA form, the CDR3 reads TGTGCCGGGAGGGTGGTAAGTCCTGAGCAGTTCTTC. Its translation: CAGRVVSPEQFF.

The chain combines TRBV2 with TRBJ2-7, with 7 bases lining up with TRBD1. The V gene end was trimmed by 5 bases and the J gene end by 4 bases; junction bases not matched to a gene: 5. The germline V gene has CDR1 SNHLY and CDR2 FYNNEI. CDR3 length equals 13 residues. The CDR3 region is CASSSDRLYEQYF. The CDR3 DNA follows: TGTGCCAGCAGTTCGGACAGGCTATACGAGCAGTACTTC.

This clonotype was detected many times. V usage is TRBV12-3 or TRBV12-4 and J usage is TRBJ1-1, with D unclear. The CDR3 runs to 14 residues. The V end lost 2 bases, the J end lost 6 bases, and 13 bases lay between the germline ends. In DNA form, the CDR3 reads TGTGCCAGCAGTTTATTGTCGGATCGTGCTGAAGCTTTCTTT. This encodes CASSLLSDRAEAFF.

J is TRBJ2-3 and V is TRBV29-1, with D maybe TRBD2 (6 bases). The ends were cut back, 3 bases at V and 4 bases at J, with 8 bases in the middle. CDR1 is SQVTM, CDR2 ANQGSEA, per germline. This CDR3 is built from 12 residues. This chain's CDR3 is CSVDAGSDTQYF. The CDR3 nucleotides are TGCAGCGTTGATGCGGGATCAGATACGCAGTATTTT.

In its sample, this clonotype was seen many times. This sequence joins TRBV11-2 and TRBJ1-1; TRBD1 matches 9 bases. The CDR3 totals 17 residues. Losses at the gene ends were 3 bases for V and 1 base for J; bases not matched to a gene: 9. Germline assignment: CDR1 SGHAT and CDR2 FQNNGV. CDR3 DNA: TGTGCCAGCAGCTTGACCGGGACAGGGAGAAGGAACACTGAAGCTTTCTTT. This sequence encodes CASSLTGTGRRNTEAFF.

This clonotype was seen repeatedly, ten times or more. The rearrangement uses TRBV20-1 and TRBJ2-5, with TRBD1 as a possible D gene (6 bases). Trimming removed 4 bases at V and 1 base at J, with 10 bases between. The CDR3 sequence is 13 residues long. Germline-derived CDR1 and CDR2 are DFQATT and SNEGSKA (reference sequence). In DNA form, the CDR3 reads TGCAGTGCTATGGCAGGGGCCCAAGAGACCCAGTACTTC. As protein: CSAMAGAQETQYF.

The V call is TRBV5-1, the J call TRBJ1-1; D is uncertain. Deletions cut 0 bases from V and 4 bases from J, with 10 bases between. The CDR3 consists of 14 residues. CDR1 and CDR2 (germline): SGHRS, YFSETQ. The CDR3 region has the DNA TGCGCCAGCAGCTTGGCCACAGCCCGCACTGAAGCTTTCTTT. Translated, it gives CASSLATARTEAFF.

The chain has TRBV20-1 and TRBJ2-7; tentative D call: TRBD1 (6 bases). V lost 0 bases and J lost 6, with 15 bases in between. CDR1 DFQATT and CDR2 SNEGSKA come from the germline V gene (reference sequence). CDR3 length: 14 residues. The CDR3, as DNA: TGCAGTGCTAGAGATCGCAGGGGCTTGATCGAGCAGTACTTC. It codes for CSARDRRGLIEQYF.

The gene calls are TRBV5-1 and TRBJ2-3; D possibly matches TRBD1 or TRBD2 (5 bases each). Germline CDR1 and CDR2: SGHRS and YFSETQ. The V and J ends lost 3 bases and 14 bases respectively, with 13 bases between them. The CDR3 extends over 11 amino acids. CDR3 sequence reads: CASSSGPGRYF. DNA of the CDR3: TGCGCCAGCAGCTCGGGACCGGGGAGGTATTTT.

At least ten counts were recorded for this clonotype. The gene calls are TRBV10-2 and TRBJ1-1, with 7 nucleotides matching TRBD1. V gave up 5 bases and J gave up 4 bases; unmatched junction bases: 7. This CDR3 has 14 amino acids. Looked up from germline, CDR1 is WSHSY and CDR2 is SAAADI. The CDR3: CASSILGGGTEAFF. CDR3 sequence (DNA): TGCGCCAGCAGTATTCTAGGGGGCGGCACTGAAGCTTTCTTT.

This clonotype was recorded at least ten times. The chain carries TRBV29-1 and TRBJ2-3; TRBD2 agrees at 8 bases. The CDR3 has 15 residues. Germline V lookup: CDR1 SQVTM, CDR2 ANQGSEA. Trimming at V came to 1 base and at J to 5 bases, leaving 8 bases not matched to a gene. Written as DNA, the CDR3 is TGCAGCGTTGAAGTCCTCACTAGCGGTCTAGATACGCAGTATTTT. Translating gives CSVEVLTSGLDTQYF.

In its sample, this clonotype was seen many times. The chain uses TRBV19 and TRBJ1-1; TRBD1 aligns across 7 bases. With V trimmed by 7 bases and J by 4 bases, 9 bases remained unmatched. The CDR3 runs to 14 residues. CDR1 LNHDA and CDR2 SQIVND come from the germline V gene (reference sequence). For the CDR3, the DNA is TGTGCCAGTACCCCCGACAGGGCGGGCACTGAAGCTTTCTTT. Translation gives CASTPDRAGTEAFF.

The chain joins TRBV19 to TRBJ1-5; the match to TRBD1 covers 8 bases. The length of the CDR3 is 14 residues. V was clipped by 4 bases and J by 6 bases; unmatched bases: 5. CDR1 is LNHDA, CDR2 SQIVND, per germline (reference sequence). The DNA for the CDR3 is TGTGCCAGTAGTAACGACAGGGGCGGTCAGCCCCAGCATTTT. It yields the protein CASSNDRGGQPQHF.

The J gene is TRBJ2-7, the V gene TRBV25-1; the match to TRBD2 covers 14 bases. Germline loops: CDR1 MGHDK, CDR2 SYGVNS. V shed 4 bases and J 3 bases; nucleotides not matched to a gene: 14. The CDR3 extends over 19 amino acids. The CDR3 sequence is CASSGGQTGTSGGFYEQYF. DNA for the CDR3: TGTGCCAGCAGTGGAGGACAGACCGGGACTAGCGGGGGCTTCTACGAGCAGTACTTC.

The chain joins TRBV7-9 to TRBJ1-1, with TRBD1 identical over 7 bases. The CDR3 covers 13 residues. The V segment lost 1 base and the J segment 10 bases; nucleotides outside the gene matches: 6. The V gene's germline CDR1 is SEHNR and CDR2 FQNEAQ (reference sequence). CDR3: CASSLEGAIGAFF. The CDR3 region has the DNA TGTGCCAGCAGCTTAGAGGGGGCGATAGGAGCTTTCTTT. The full variable domain, with the rest looked up from reference TRBV7-9 and TRBJ1-1, is DTGVSQNPRHKITKRGQNVTFRCDPISEHNRLYWYRQTLGQGPEFLTYFQNEAQLEKSRLLSDRFSAERPKGSFSTLEIQRTEQGDSAMYLCASSLEGAIGAFFGQGTRLTVV.

V and J are TRBV6-1 and TRBJ1-2, with D uncertain. The CDR3 is 12 residues long. CDR1 is MNHNS, CDR2 SASEGT, per germline. Trimming pared 10 bases from V and 6 bases from J, leaving 15 bases between. This chain's CDR3 is CATSSETNGYTF. CDR3 nucleotides: TGTGCCACCTCAAGCGAGACAAATGGCTACACCTTC.

J is TRBJ1-1 and V is TRBV24-1; 8 nucleotides line up with TRBD1. This CDR3 region has 14 residues. Germline CDR1 is KGHDR and CDR2 is SFDVKD. The junction had 10 bases not matched to a gene; V was cut back by 4 bases and J by 10 bases. This CDR3 reads CATSDEWTGNGAFF. CDR3 DNA: TGTGCCACCAGTGACGAATGGACAGGGAATGGAGCTTTCTTT.

The V gene is TRBV5-6, the J gene TRBJ2-7; D is tentatively TRBD1 or TRBD2 (5 bases each). Germline V gene sequence: CDR1 SGHDT, CDR2 YYEEEE. Trimming removed 4 bases from V and 5 bases from J, with 10 bases in between. This CDR3 region has 12 residues. The CDR3 protein is CASSRGEHEQYF. CDR3 nucleotides: TGTGCCAGCAGCCGAGGGGAACACGAGCAGTACTTC.

The chain uses TRBV12-5 and TRBJ1-5; the D is unclear. V was trimmed by 2 bases and J by 5 bases, leaving 13 bases between them. CDR3 length: 15 amino acids. Germline V lookup: CDR1 LGHNT, CDR2 FRNRAP. This chain's CDR3 is CASGLPTLVDQPQHF. In DNA, the CDR3 is TGTGCTAGTGGTTTGCCCACGTTAGTTGATCAGCCCCAGCATTTT.

This rearrangement joins TRBV4-1 to TRBJ1-3; 7 nucleotides agree with TRBD1. CDR3 length: 18 amino acids. Germline values: CDR1 MGHRA, CDR2 YSYEKL. Losses at the gene ends were 3 bases for V and 4 bases for J; bases not matched to a gene: 15. The chain's CDR3 is CASSHPFGQGEEGNTIYF. The CDR3 region has the DNA TGCGCCAGCAGCCATCCATTCGGGCAGGGGGAGGAGGGAAACACCATATATTTT.

This chain links TRBV27 with TRBJ2-7; 8 bases line up with TRBD2. Germline lookup yields CDR1 MNHEY and CDR2 SMNVEV (reference sequence). J lost 3 bases, V lost 5 bases, and 9 bases had no gene match. The CDR3 sequence is 15 residues long. The CDR3 is CASSPWTSSDYEQYF. The CDR3 DNA is TGTGCCAGCAGTCCTTGGACTAGCTCGGACTACGAGCAGTACTTC.

This clonotype was seen ten or more times. The rearrangement uses TRBV27 and TRBJ2-2; no definite D call. The CDR3 sequence is 14 residues long. Germline CDR1 is MNHEY and CDR2 is SMNVEV (reference sequence). The V end was cut by 8 bases, the J end by 5 bases, with 15 bases between. CDR3 DNA: TGTGCCAGCTTACCCCTAACTGGAACCGGGGAGCTGTTTTTT. Protein: CASLPLTGTGELFF.

This clonotype has at least ten counts. The genes are TRBV28 and TRBJ2-1; tentatively, D is TRBD2 (5 bases). The CDR3 length is 17 residues. V was clipped by 5 bases and J by 7 bases, with 24 bases between them. Germline values: CDR1 MDHEN, CDR2 SYDVKM. The CDR3 DNA reads TGTGCCAGCAGTCAGACCTCGACTGTTTTGTGGGAGAATGAGCAGTTCTTC. Translation gives CASSQTSTVLWENEQFF.

This clonotype was found many times. V usage is TRBV28 and J usage is TRBJ1-6; 7 nucleotides align to TRBD1. The CDR3 extends over 15 amino acids. Germline V CDR1 and CDR2: MDHEN, SYDVKM. The J segment lost 5 bases and the V segment lost 4 bases, leaving 5 bases of the junction unmatched. CDR3: CASSWAGTDNSPLHF. Written as DNA, the CDR3 is TGTGCCAGCAGTTGGGCCGGGACAGATAATTCACCCCTCCACTTT.